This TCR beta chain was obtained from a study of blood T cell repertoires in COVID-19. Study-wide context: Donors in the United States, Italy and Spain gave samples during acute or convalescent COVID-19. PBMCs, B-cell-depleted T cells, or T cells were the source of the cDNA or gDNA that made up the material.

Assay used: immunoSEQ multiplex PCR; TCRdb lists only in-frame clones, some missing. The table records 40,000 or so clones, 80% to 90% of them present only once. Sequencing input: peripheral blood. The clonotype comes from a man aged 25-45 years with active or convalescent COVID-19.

The CDR3: CASSRDSNSPLHF. CDR3 nucleotides: TGCGCCAGCAGCCGGGACAGCAATTCACCCCTCCACTTT. The chain links TRBV10-2 to TRBJ1-6, with 7 nucleotides matching TRBD1. The CDR3 contains 13 residues. Germline trimming cut 6 bases from V and 7 bases from J; bases unmatched to any gene: 3. Germline V gene lookup returns CDR1 WSHSY and CDR2 SAAADI.